This paragraph covers one T cell receptor (beta chain) sequence. Its matching antigen is unknown. The record originates from a study of cytomegalovirus exposure and HLA in healthy donors. Whole-study findings and limits: The records held CMV serostatus as the only immune exposure information.

V gave up 4 bases and J gave up 0 bases; unmatched junction bases: 9. Germline lookup yields CDR1 SNHLY and CDR2 FYNNEI. This CDR3 region has 17 residues. Sampled while nominally healthy, donors likely had unrecorded immune exposures. This PCR relied on a set of 60 Vbeta primers and 13 Jbeta primers. Sequencing was performed with immunoSEQ multiplex PCR; in TCRdb, only in-frame clones are kept and a portion is missing. Of approximately 150,000 clones listed, 75% to 90% are singletons. The rearrangement links TRBV2 to TRBJ2-4; 7 bases are shared with TRBD1. This clonotype was obtained from a woman aged 25 to 39 in good health and CMV-seronegative. Sequencing was done on a sample of PBMCs. CDR3 nucleotide sequence: TGTGCCAGCAGTGGACGACAGGGACGGTTAGCCAAAAACATTCAGTACTTC. Protein sequence: CASSGRQGRLAKNIQYF.